This T cell receptor beta chain derives from a study of blood T cell repertoires in COVID-19. On the study more broadly: Samples taken during acute and convalescent COVID-19 were collected in the United States, Italy and Spain. T cells, B-cell-depleted T cells, or PBMCs supplied cDNA or gDNA.

Germline V gives CDR1 MNHEY, CDR2 SVGAGI. The CDR3 sequence is 15 residues long. Deletions cut 5 bases from V and 4 bases from J, with 17 bases between. Original data processing: The authors estimated nucleated cell counts from reference gene primer amplification. TCRdb keeps only in-frame clones here, not all; method: immunoSEQ multiplex PCR. Clone size and V and J calls were adopted from that table, with D and trimming inferred from the DNA. The table lists fewer than 250,000 clones, roughly nine tenths of them singletons. This rearrangement joins TRBV6-5 to TRBJ1-1; D is possibly TRBD1 (5 bases). The sequence came from a woman in her sixties who had recovered from COVID-19. The specimen sequenced was peripheral blood. CDR3 nucleotide sequence: TGTGCCAGCAGTAAACTTGACAGACCTAGCACTGAAGCTTTCTTT. It codes for CASSKLDRPSTEAFF.